This T cell receptor (beta chain) was retrieved from a study of T cell responses to AZD1222 COVID-19 vaccine. General study points: The reported proportion of spike-specific TCRs targeting unmutated variant regions was nearly half.

Details on this clone: Antigen: not known.

V was pared by 1 base and J by 12 bases, with 12 bases between. The germline gives CDR1 KGHDR, CDR2 SFDVKD. The CDR3 has 13 residues. Only in-frame clones appear in the TCRdb table, and some are missing; sequencing was by immunoSEQ multiplex PCR. The repertoire has 140,000 or so clones, around 90% of them found once; the top ten carry 5.4%. This sequence was found in an adult who received the MenACWY meningococcal vaccine as a control. The rearrangement uses TRBV24-1 and TRBJ1-5, with D maybe TRBD1 (6 bases). The sequences come from peripheral blood, collected 28 days after the second dose of the MenACWY control vaccine. The CDR3 sequence: CATSDFRSGHQHF. Here the CDR3 DNA reads TGTGCCACCAGTGATTTCCGGTCGGGACACCAGCATTTT.